The clone carrying this TCR beta chain was detected only once. Its antigen is unknown. The record originates from a study of cytomegalovirus exposure and HLA in healthy donors. Notes on the study in general: Presence/absence analyses rested on an assumption that sequencing depth was roughly uniform across donors. It is likely that the observed cluster of highly shared sequence variants was a sequencing artifact.

PCR used 60 Vbeta primers and 13 Jbeta primers. Sequencing used immunoSEQ multiplex PCR; TCRdb keeps in-frame clones, though not all of them. The sample shows tens of thousands of clones, roughly four fifths of them seen only once. This CDR3 has 15 amino acids. Germline CDR1 MNHEY, CDR2 SMNVEV (reference sequence). J was trimmed by 0 bases and V by 6 bases; bases with no gene match: 5. The sequenced sample was PBMCs. This sequence originates from a young woman in good health and CMV-seropositive. The V gene is TRBV27, the J gene TRBJ2-1; 7 nucleotides line up with TRBD1. CDR3 region: CASREDRSSYNEQFF. CDR3 nucleotides: TGTGCCAGCAGGGAGGACAGGAGCTCCTACAATGAGCAGTTCTTC.